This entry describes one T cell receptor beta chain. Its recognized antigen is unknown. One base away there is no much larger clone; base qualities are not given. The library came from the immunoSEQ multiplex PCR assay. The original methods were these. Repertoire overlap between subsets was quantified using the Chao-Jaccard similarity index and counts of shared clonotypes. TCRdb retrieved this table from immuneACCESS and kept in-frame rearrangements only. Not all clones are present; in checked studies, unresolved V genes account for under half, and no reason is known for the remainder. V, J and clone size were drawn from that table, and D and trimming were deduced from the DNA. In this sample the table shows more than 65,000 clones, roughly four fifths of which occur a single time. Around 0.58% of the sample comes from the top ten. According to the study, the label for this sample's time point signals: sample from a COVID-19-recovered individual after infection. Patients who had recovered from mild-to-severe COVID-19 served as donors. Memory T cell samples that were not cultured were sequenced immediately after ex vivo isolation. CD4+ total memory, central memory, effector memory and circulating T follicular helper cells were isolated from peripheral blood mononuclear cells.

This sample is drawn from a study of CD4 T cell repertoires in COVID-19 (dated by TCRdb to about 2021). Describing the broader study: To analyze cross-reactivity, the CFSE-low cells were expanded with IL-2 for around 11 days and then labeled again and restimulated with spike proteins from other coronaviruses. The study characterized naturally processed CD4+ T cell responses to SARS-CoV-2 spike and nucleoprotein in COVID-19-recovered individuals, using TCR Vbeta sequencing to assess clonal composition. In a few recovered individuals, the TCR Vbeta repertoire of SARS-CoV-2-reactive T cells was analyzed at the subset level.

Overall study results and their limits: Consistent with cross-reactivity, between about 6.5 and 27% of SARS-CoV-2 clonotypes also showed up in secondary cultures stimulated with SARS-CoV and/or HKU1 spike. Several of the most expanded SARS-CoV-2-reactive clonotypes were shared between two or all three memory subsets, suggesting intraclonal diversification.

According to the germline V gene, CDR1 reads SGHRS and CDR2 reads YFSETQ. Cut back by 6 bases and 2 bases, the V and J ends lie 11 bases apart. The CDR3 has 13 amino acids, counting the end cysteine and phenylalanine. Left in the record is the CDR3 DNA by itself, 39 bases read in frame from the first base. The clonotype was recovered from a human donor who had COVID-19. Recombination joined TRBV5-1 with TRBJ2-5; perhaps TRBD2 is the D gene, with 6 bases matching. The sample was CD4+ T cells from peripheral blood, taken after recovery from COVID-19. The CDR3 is CASKEGNQETQYF. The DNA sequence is TGCGCCAGCAAGGAGGGGAATCAAGAGACCCAGTACTTC.